What follows are 18 T cell receptor beta chains derived from one specimen sequenced in a study of T cell responses to AZD1222 COVID-19 vaccine. The method was immunoSEQ multiplex PCR; TCRdb's version includes in-frame clones alone and lacks a portion of them. The table lists approximately 150,000 clones, around nine tenths of them singletons. Here the sequenced sample was peripheral blood, taken 28 days after the second AZD1222 dose. The receptor source for this set is an adult who received the AZD1222 COVID-19 vaccine.

The genes are TRBV6-5 and TRBJ2-5; TRBD2 agrees at 8 bases. This CDR3 is built from 15 residues. The junction had 2 bases not matched to a gene; V was cut back by 0 bases and J by 2 bases. Germline CDR1 reads MNHEY; CDR2 reads SVGAGI. The CDR3 region has the DNA TGTGCCAGCAGTTACTCGGGCGGGGGGCAAGAGACCCAGTACTTC. Its protein product is CASSYSGGGQETQYF.

This rearrangement joins TRBV9 to TRBJ1-6, with D perhaps TRBD1 (6 bases). The germline gives CDR1 SGDLS, CDR2 YYNGEE. Between the trimmed V and J ends, which lost 4 bases and 2 bases, there was a span of 13 bases. This CDR3 spans 16 amino acids. The DNA of the CDR3 is TGTGCCAGCAGCCCATTCCGGGACACCTATAATTCACCCCTCCACTTT. It yields the protein CASSPFRDTYNSPLHF. The complete variable domain, with remaining parts taken from reference TRBV9 and TRBJ1-6, reads DSGVTQTPKHLITATGQRVTLRCSPRSGDLSVYWYQQSLDQGLQFLIQYYNGEERAKGNILERFSAQQFPDLHSELNLSSLELGDSALYFCASSPFRDTYNSPLHFGNGTRLTVT.

V and J are TRBV7-2 and TRBJ2-1, with 11 nucleotides matching TRBD2. Germline values: CDR1 SGHTA, CDR2 FQGNSA. The CDR3 contains 16 residues. With V trimmed by 5 bases and J by 3 bases, 6 bases remained unmatched. The DNA of the CDR3 is TGTGCCAGCAGCGGGGCCGGGACTAGCGGCTACAATGAGCAGTTCTTC. Its protein product is CASSGAGTSGYNEQFF.

This chain links TRBV6-2 or TRBV6-3 with TRBJ2-1; TRBD2 agrees at 12 bases. After removal of 6 bases from V and 7 bases from J, the junction contained 13 bases not matched to a gene. The CDR3 contains 17 residues. Germline values: CDR1 MNHEY, CDR2 SVGEGT. This CDR3 is CASSLSLLAGGANEQFF. The CDR3 nucleotides read TGTGCCAGCAGCCTCTCCTTACTAGCGGGGGGTGCTAATGAGCAGTTCTTC.

The chain recombines TRBV6-5 with TRBJ1-6; D is possibly TRBD1 (5 bases). Per germline, CDR1 MNHEY and CDR2 SVGAGI. CDR3 length: 13 residues. V lost 4 bases, J lost 9 bases, and 10 bases lay in between. The CDR3: CASSFLGTSPLHF. As DNA, the CDR3 is TGTGCCAGCAGTTTTTTAGGGACTTCACCCCTCCACTTT.

The genes are TRBV6-6 and TRBJ1-3; the match to TRBD1 covers 8 bases. Losses at the gene ends were 6 bases for V and 0 bases for J; bases not matched to a gene: 7. CDR3 length: 16 residues. CDR1 MNHNY and CDR2 SVGAGI come from the germline V gene (reference sequence). The CDR3 bases are TGTGCCAGCAGGACCCGCACAGGGGGCTCTGGAAACACCATATATTTT. As protein: CASRTRTGGSGNTIYF.

This chain joins TRBV6-6 and TRBJ2-5, with 7 bases that match TRBD2. CDR1 is MNHNY, CDR2 SVGAGI, per germline (reference sequence). This CDR3 comprises 15 residues. Germline trimming cut 2 bases from V and 8 bases from J; bases unmatched to any gene: 11. CDR3 sequence (DNA): TGTGCCAGCAGTTACCTAGGGACTGGGAGGGACACCCAGTACTTC. Translating gives CASSYLGTGRDTQYF.

This chain links TRBV14 with TRBJ2-1; D uncertain. V shed 0 bases and J shed 15 bases, with 15 bases lying between them. The germline CDR1 and CDR2 sequences are SGHDN and FVKESK. This CDR3 comprises 13 residues. The DNA for the CDR3 is TGTGCCAGCAGCCAAGATTTGGAGACCTGGCCGTTCTTC. This sequence encodes CASSQDLETWPFF.

In this sample, this clone turned up a few times. The V call is TRBV9, the J call TRBJ1-6, with D hard to call. The CDR3 covers 15 residues. In germline, CDR1 is SGDLS, CDR2 YYNGEE. The ends were cut back, 4 bases at V and 7 bases at J, with 15 bases in the middle. The chain's CDR3 is CASSYFPEGNSPLHF. DNA for the CDR3: TGTGCCAGCAGCTACTTCCCCGAGGGAAATTCACCCCTCCACTTT. Supplemented by reference TRBV9 and TRBJ1-6, the full variable domain reads DSGVTQTPKHLITATGQRVTLRCSPRSGDLSVYWYQQSLDQGLQFLIQYYNGEERAKGNILERFSAQQFPDLHSELNLSSLELGDSALYFCASSYFPEGNSPLHFGNGTRLTVT.

This clone was recorded a few times. CDR3 DNA sequence: TGCGCCAGCAGGGCAGCCGATCAGCCCCAGCATTTT. Its protein product is CASRAADQPQHF. The J gene is TRBJ1-5, the V gene TRBV10-2, with unresolved D. The V gene lost 6 bases and the J gene lost 5 bases, with 8 bases spanning the gap. The CDR3 sequence is 12 residues long. Germline V lookup: CDR1 WSHSY, CDR2 SAAADI.

This clone showed up just a few times. The chain has TRBV2 and TRBJ1-5, with 8 bases identical to TRBD1. The CDR3 runs 14 residues. Germline V gives CDR1 SNHLY, CDR2 FYNNEI. V lost 4 bases, J lost 8 bases, and 7 bases stayed unmatched. The CDR3 bases are TGTGCCAGCAGTGGGGACAGGCCCGAGGAGCCCCAGCATTTT. Protein: CASSGDRPEEPQHF.

CDR3 DNA: TGTGCCAGCAGTACCCCGATACCTCCTGAAGCTTTCTTT. Translation gives CASSTPIPPEAFF. The V and J genes are TRBV28 and TRBJ1-1; D is undetermined. The CDR3 sequence is 13 residues long. V lost 5 bases, J lost 6 bases, and 13 bases lay in between. CDR1 MDHEN and CDR2 SYDVKM come from the germline V gene.

This chain connects TRBV12-5 to TRBJ1-2; D is uncertain. The germline V and J ends were trimmed by 4 bases and 11 bases, with 14 bases remaining between them. CDR1 is LGHNT, CDR2 FRNRAP, per germline. CDR3 size: 12 residues. This chain's CDR3 is CASGSPPGSYTF. The CDR3 bases are TGTGCTAGTGGTTCCCCCCCCGGGTCGTACACCTTC.

The rearrangement uses TRBV6-1 and TRBJ2-5; no clear D. This CDR3 comprises 11 residues. Germline CDR1 is MNHNS and CDR2 is SASEGT. The V end was cut by 2 bases, the J end by 6 bases, with 4 bases between. CDR3 sequence reads: CASSELQTQYF. Here the CDR3 DNA reads TGTGCCAGCAGTGAACTGCAGACCCAGTACTTC.

This clone was found once. V is TRBV7-2 and J is TRBJ1-3; the D is unclear. The germline CDR1 and CDR2 sequences are SGHTA and FQGNSA. V lost 1 base and J 0 bases, leaving 10 bases between the germline ends. The CDR3 is 16 amino acids. The CDR3 is CASSLVGRPSGNTIYF. In DNA, the CDR3 is TGTGCCAGCAGCTTAGTGGGCAGACCCTCTGGAAACACCATATATTTT.

This sequence joins TRBV5-1 and TRBJ1-3; D not resolved. With 0 bases removed from V and 0 bases from J, the gap between germline ends came to 7 bases. Per germline, CDR1 SGHRS and CDR2 YFSETQ. The CDR3 has 15 residues. CDR3 in DNA: TGCGCCAGCAGCTTGGGTCTACTCTCTGGAAACACCATATATTTT. It is translated as CASSLGLLSGNTIYF.

CDR3 protein: CASSTQRSGGFYEQYF. As DNA, the CDR3 is TGTGCCAGCAGCACCCAAAGGAGCGGGGGCTTCTACGAGCAGTACTTC. The chain is built from TRBV3-1 (or the pseudogene TRBV3-2) and TRBJ2-7; 8 bases match TRBD2. Unmatched junction bases numbered 12, after V lost 5 bases and J lost 3 bases. Germline CDR1 and CDR2: LGHDT and YNNKEL (reference sequence). The CDR3 extends over 16 amino acids.

This chain connects TRBV4-3 to TRBJ1-2; no firm D call. This CDR3 region has 14 residues. Trimming took off 0 bases at V and 5 bases at J, with 10 bases between the two ends. Germline assignment: CDR1 LGHNA and CDR2 YSLEER. The CDR3 protein is CASSQDRTDYGYTF. The CDR3 nucleotides are TGCGCCAGCAGCCAAGATCGAACAGATTATGGCTACACCTTC.